The entry below gives a single TCR beta chain sequence along with its context. Its ends do not fully match the called genes, so a read error is possible. This entry is derived from a study of T cells in Graves' hyperthyroidism and ophthalmopathy. Together with thyroid ultrasound, orbital computed tomography, serum thyroxine and TRAb, clinical symptoms were used for diagnoses. Amplification targeted TCR beta CDR3 regions from RNA transcripts. Initially, a first-round RT-PCR of the TCR CDR3 employed the HTBI primer set. TCRdb called the multiplex PCR reads again in MiXCR, with one record for every CDR3 protein. The sample has about 640,000 distinct CDR3 sequences, under 25% seen once. The receptor comes from a man in his thirties or forties with Graves' ophthalmopathy. The sequenced sample was blood.

For the CDR3, the DNA is TGTGCCGGCAGCTTAGGGGGAGCTACGCAGTATTTT. This sequence encodes CAGSLGGATQYF. This sequence joins TRBV7-2 and TRBJ2-3, with D tentatively TRBD1 (6 bases). Germline-derived CDR1 and CDR2 are SGHTA and FQGNSA. The CDR3 is made up of 12 amino acids.